Each of the 26 T cell receptor beta chains below was sequenced from the same sample in a study of OX40 agonist ivuxolimab in advanced cancers. Assay used: immunoSEQ multiplex PCR; TCRdb lists only in-frame clones, some missing. The profile shows about 74,000 clones, roughly 84% of them singletons. This material consisted of CD4+ or CD8+ T cells sorted from blood, taken in a trial of the OX40 agonist ivuxolimab. The receptors stem from an adult with an advanced solid tumor such as melanoma, head and neck, liver or kidney cancer.

This clone came up a few times. This chain connects TRBV18 to TRBJ2-3; possible D gene TRBD2, 5 bases. Trimming took 3 bases from V and 5 from J, leaving 12 bases between them. Germline V gene sequence: CDR1 KGHSH, CDR2 LQKENI. The CDR3 covers 14 residues. This CDR3 is CASSPNSRGDTQYF. CDR3 coding DNA: TGTGCCAGCTCACCTAATAGCCGGGGAGATACGCAGTATTTT.

The chain is built from TRBV7-2 and TRBJ2-7; maybe TRBD2 (6 bases). The V and J ends lost 5 bases and 2 bases respectively, with 22 bases between them. The CDR3 is 17 residues long. The V gene's germline CDR1 is SGHTA and CDR2 FQGNSA. The DNA for the CDR3 is TGTGCCAGCAGCCGATCCTCCGGGACTTCCCCCGCCTACGAGCAGTACTTC. Encoded protein: CASSRSSGTSPAYEQYF.

This chain joins TRBV7-7 and TRBJ1-1; D remains unclear. Trimming took off 5 bases at V and 2 bases at J, with 18 bases between the two ends. This CDR3 comprises 16 residues. The V gene's germline CDR1 is SSHAT and CDR2 FNYEAQ (reference sequence). In nucleotides, the CDR3 is TGTGCCAGCAGCATAACCCGGAACTCCCGAAACACTGAAGCTTTCTTT. Amino acid sequence: CASSITRNSRNTEAFF.

This clone was seen only a few times. This chain connects TRBV18 to TRBJ1-5; 8 bases are a match to TRBD1. CDR3 length: 15 amino acids. Germline values: CDR1 KGHSH, CDR2 LQKENI. V shed 2 bases, J shed 1 base, and the junction held 1 base outside the gene matches. This CDR3 reads CASSPWTGSNQPQHF. The DNA of the CDR3 is TGTGCCAGCTCACCATGGACAGGGAGCAATCAGCCCCAGCATTTT.

The CDR3 nucleotides are TGCGCCAGCAGCTTCCTAGCGGGGGGAAGTCCCAATGAGCAGTTCTTC. Its protein product is CASSFLAGGSPNEQFF. The rearrangement joins TRBV5-1 to TRBJ2-1; 11 bases map to TRBD2. The V segment lost 2 bases and the J segment 6 bases; nucleotides outside the gene matches: 7. CDR1 is SGHRS, CDR2 YFSETQ, per germline. The CDR3 has 16 residues.

The chain couples TRBV11-2 to TRBJ2-7, with 8 bases matching TRBD1. J gave up 4 bases and V 5 bases, and 22 bases lay outside the gene matches. CDR1 is SGHAT, CDR2 FQNNGV, per germline. This CDR3 region has 19 residues. DNA for the CDR3: TGTGCCAGCAGCCACATCTTACGGACAGGGCGGATTTTGGCGTACGAGCAGTACTTC. Amino acid sequence: CASSHILRTGRILAYEQYF.

This chain links TRBV4-1 with TRBJ1-1; possibly TRBD1 for D (5 bases). The germline V and J ends were trimmed by 6 bases and 1 base, with 15 bases remaining between them. Germline CDR1 is MGHRA and CDR2 is YSYEKL. The CDR3 contains 15 residues. CDR3 in amino acids: CASRGSGRENTEAFF. Here the CDR3 DNA reads TGCGCCAGCAGGGGCTCGGGACGGGAGAACACTGAAGCTTTCTTT.

The rearrangement joins TRBV2 to TRBJ1-3, with TRBD1 identical over 7 bases. The germline V gene has CDR1 SNHLY and CDR2 FYNNEI. The CDR3 length is 13 residues. The J segment lost 4 bases and the V segment lost 6 bases, leaving 3 bases of the junction unmatched. The CDR3 bases are TGTGCCAGCAGAGTGGGACAGGGAAACACCATATATTTT. Translation gives CASRVGQGNTIYF.

The V call is TRBV5-1, the J call TRBJ1-2, with D uncertain. There are 16 residues in the CDR3. CDR1 is SGHRS and CDR2 is YFSETQ in the germline V gene. V lost 3 bases and J lost 0, with 15 bases in between. The CDR3 is CASSSTLLRANYGYTF. CDR3 DNA sequence: TGCGCCAGCAGCTCCACCCTGTTAAGAGCTAACTATGGCTACACCTTC.

Only one count was recorded for this clone. The chain couples TRBV6-4 to TRBJ1-1; 8 nucleotides line up with TRBD1. The CDR3 runs to 13 residues. Trimming at V came to 5 bases and at J to 10 bases, leaving 9 bases not matched to a gene. Germline V CDR1 and CDR2: MRHNA, SNTAGT. CDR3 in amino acids: CASSKDRGDGAFF. The CDR3 nucleotides are TGTGCCAGCAGTAAAGACAGGGGAGATGGAGCTTTCTTT.

The chain employs TRBV29-1 and TRBJ2-1, with TRBD2 matching over 7 bases. V shed 0 bases, J shed 10 bases, and the junction held 0 bases outside the gene matches. Per germline, CDR1 SQVTM and CDR2 ANQGSEA. This CDR3 comprises 11 residues. The CDR3 sequence is CSVEEGLEQFF. The CDR3 nucleotides read TGCAGCGTTGAAGAGGGACTAGAGCAGTTCTTC.

This chain connects TRBV7-3 to TRBJ2-2; TRBD2 matches at 13 bases. With 4 bases clipped from V and 7 bases from J, the junction kept 9 bases outside the gene matches. This CDR3 contains 17 residues. Germline V gives CDR1 SGHTA, CDR2 FQGTGA. The CDR3, as DNA: TGTGCCAGCAGCTCGACTAGCGGGGGGCCTCCGGGCGGGGAGCTGTTTTTT. Amino acid sequence: CASSSTSGGPPGGELFF.

In this sample, this clone turned up a few times. This chain joins TRBV5-1 and TRBJ2-1; D possibly corresponds to TRBD2 (5 bases). Trimming pared 6 bases from V and 7 bases from J, leaving 20 bases between. The CDR3 is 15 amino acids. Germline V lookup: CDR1 SGHRS, CDR2 YFSETQ. CDR3 amino acids: CASTPPGTDKNEQFF. CDR3 sequence (DNA): TGCGCCAGCACGCCACCGGGAACGGATAAGAATGAGCAGTTCTTC.

The chain recombines TRBV5-1 with TRBJ2-2; D uncertain. This CDR3 comprises 15 residues. Germline CDR1 SGHRS, CDR2 YFSETQ. V lost 4 bases and J lost 6, with 16 bases in between. CDR3 in amino acids: CASSMQAEVPGELFF. CDR3 DNA sequence: TGCGCCAGCAGCATGCAGGCGGAAGTCCCCGGGGAGCTGTTTTTT.

The chain uses TRBV11-3 and TRBJ2-2; D not certain. V lost 5 bases and J lost 8, with 12 bases in between. This CDR3 has 13 residues. Germline V gene lookup returns CDR1 SGHNT and CDR2 YENEEA. The CDR3 here is CASSGEIGGELFF. CDR3 sequence (DNA): TGTGCCAGCAGCGGAGAAATTGGGGGGGAGCTGTTTTTT. Combining the CDR3 with reference TRBV11-3 and TRBJ2-2 gives the whole variable domain EAGVVQSPRYKIIEKKQPVAFWCNPISGHNTLYWYLQNLGQGPELLIRYENEEAVDDSQLPKDRFSAERLKGVDSTLKIQPAELGDSAVYLCASSGEIGGELFFGEGSRLTVL.

V gene TRBV28 combines with J gene TRBJ1-6; D not certain. Trimming pared 3 bases from V and 5 bases from J, leaving 8 bases between. This CDR3 region has 14 residues. Germline V gene data show CDR1 as MDHEN and CDR2 as SYDVKM. Here the CDR3 reads CASSFFGDNSPLHF. The CDR3 nucleotides are TGTGCCAGCAGTTTTTTCGGGGATAATTCACCCCTCCACTTT.

The gene calls are TRBV6-6 and TRBJ2-1, with 11 bases aligning to TRBD2. Germline V gives CDR1 MNHNY, CDR2 SVGAGI (reference sequence). The CDR3 is made up of 14 amino acids. V trimming: 6 bases; J trimming: 6 bases; junction bases outside the gene matches: 4. This chain's CDR3 is CASSTSGSSNEQFF. CDR3 in DNA: TGTGCCAGCAGCACTAGCGGGAGTAGCAATGAGCAGTTCTTC.

The chain links TRBV28 to TRBJ1-2; 7 bases are a match to TRBD1. CDR1 and CDR2 (germline): MDHEN, SYDVKM. The CDR3 contains 15 residues. Trimming took 5 bases from V and 4 from J; bases not matched to a gene: 10. The CDR3 region has the DNA TGTGCCAGCAGTCCGGGGACAGAAAGCTTCTATGGCTACACCTTC. Its protein is CASSPGTESFYGYTF.

CDR3 residues: CASSQRQGTNYGYTF. CDR3 coding DNA: TGCGCCAGCAGCCAAAGACAGGGGACTAACTATGGCTACACCTTC. The V and J genes are TRBV4-3 and TRBJ1-2; TRBD1 matches 8 bases. This CDR3 has 15 amino acids. Trimming took 2 bases from V and 0 from J; bases not matched to a gene: 2. Germline V gives CDR1 LGHNA, CDR2 YSLEER.

The chain joins TRBV9 to TRBJ1-2; D not resolved. V was pared by 4 bases and J by 4 bases, with 17 bases between. Looked up from germline, CDR1 is SGDLS and CDR2 is YYNGEE. There are 15 residues in the CDR3. The CDR3 DNA reads TGTGCCAGCAGCCTCAGACCGACTTTGAGCTATGGCTACACCTTC. It codes for CASSLRPTLSYGYTF.

V gene TRBV6-5 combines with J gene TRBJ1-5; possible D gene TRBD1, 5 bases. The V gene's germline CDR1 is MNHEY and CDR2 SVGAGI. The CDR3 runs 13 residues. The V end was cut by 7 bases, the J end by 2 bases, with 9 bases between. The CDR3 bases are TGTGCCAGCACTCAGGGCCGCAATCAGCCCCAGCATTTT. Translated, it gives CASTQGRNQPQHF.

This chain joins TRBV19 and TRBJ1-4; D gene ambiguous. Germline V gene data show CDR1 as LNHDA and CDR2 as SQIVND (reference sequence). This CDR3 spans 15 amino acids. With 7 bases removed from V and 12 bases from J, the gap between germline ends came to 24 bases. CDR3 residues: CASTRRASQIVELFF. The CDR3 DNA sequence: TGTGCCAGTACCAGAAGGGCAAGCCAAATTGTGGAACTGTTTTTT.

The chain recombines TRBV11-2 with TRBJ1-1; D not resolved. Germline V CDR1 and CDR2: SGHAT, FQNNGV. This CDR3 has 14 amino acids. V lost 3 bases to trimming and J lost 1 base, with 9 bases between them. For the CDR3, the DNA is TGTGCCAGCAGCTTCAGTGGTCAGAACACTGAAGCTTTCTTT. It encodes CASSFSGQNTEAFF. Drawing the rest from reference TRBV11-2 and TRBJ1-1, the complete variable domain is EAGVAQSPRYKIIEKRQSVAFWCNPISGHATLYWYQQILGQGPKLLIQFQNNGVVDDSQLPKDRFSAERLKGVDSTLKIQPAKLEDSAVYLCASSFSGQNTEAFFGQGTRLTVV.

The CDR3 DNA reads as TGTGCCAGCAGCAGCAGGGACAGACAAGAGACCCAGTACTTC. It specifies CASSSRDRQETQYF. The chain couples TRBV7-2 to TRBJ2-5; 7 nucleotides match TRBD1. V was pared by 5 bases and J by 2 bases, with 5 bases of the junction left unmatched. CDR1 SGHTA and CDR2 FQGNSA come from the germline V gene. This CDR3 has 14 residues.

The J gene is TRBJ2-1, the V gene TRBV2; TRBD1 might be the D (6 bases). CDR1 is SNHLY, CDR2 FYNNEI, per germline. V was pared by 7 bases and J by 4 bases, with 14 bases between. The CDR3 consists of 14 residues. Written as DNA, the CDR3 is TGTGCCAGCAAATACGCCCAGGGGTACAATGAGCAGTTCTTC. It specifies CASKYAQGYNEQFF.

This clone was counted many times. The chain combines TRBV7-3 with TRBJ1-1; D gene unclear. There are 13 residues in the CDR3. The germline V gene encodes CDR1 SGHTA and CDR2 FQGTGA. The ends were cut back, 5 bases at V and 1 base at J, with 8 bases in the middle. The CDR3 DNA sequence: TGTGCCAGCAGCCCATTCCGGAACACTGAAGCTTTCTTT. It encodes CASSPFRNTEAFF.